A single sample gave rise to the 13 T cell receptor beta chains below, sequenced in a study of blood T cells in healthy people across ages. With a J-beta primer mix and a sample-barcoded 5' primer, a second PCR ran about 6 to 11 cycles. TCRdb used MiXCR to reprocess the 5' RACE reads, holding one entry per CDR3 protein. The sample has about 580,000 distinct CDR3 sequences, roughly 48% seen once. The sample was blood. These receptors all stem from a man older than 75 in good health.

This clonotype came up many times. This may be a read error, as it is one base from a much larger clone. The chain couples TRBV7-9 to TRBJ2-7; TRBD2 matches at 10 bases. The CDR3 is 16 amino acids. Trimming removed 1 base from V and 7 bases from J; junction bases left unmatched: 10. Germline-derived CDR1 and CDR2 are SEHNR and FQNEAQ (reference sequence). CDR3 amino acids: CASSLVGTSDYNEQYF. The CDR3 DNA is TGTGCCAGCAGCTTAGTTGGGACTAGCGATTACAATGAGCAGTACTTC.

This sequence joins TRBV7-9 and TRBJ2-7; D possibly matches TRBD1 or TRBD2 (6 bases each). CDR1 and CDR2 from the germline V gene are SEHNR and FQNEAQ (reference sequence). There are 15 residues in the CDR3. V lost 5 bases and J lost 6, with 20 bases in between. The CDR3 here is CASSLRGVGSSEQYF. Here the CDR3 DNA reads TGTGCCAGCAGCCTAAGGGGGGTTGGATCGAGCGAGCAGTACTTC.

A few counts support this clonotype. The chain has TRBV7-9 and TRBJ2-7; D gene unclear. The CDR3 is made up of 15 amino acids. The V end was cut by 4 bases, the J end by 3 bases, with 16 bases between. Germline CDR1 SEHNR, CDR2 FQNEAQ (reference sequence). The CDR3 coding sequence is TGTGCCAGCAGCTCGGCAGGCGGCCTCGACTACGAGCAGTACTTC. Protein: CASSSAGGLDYEQYF.

The chain uses TRBV7-2 and TRBJ1-2, with D hard to call. Trimming shortened V by 8 bases and J by 0 bases, and 10 bases separated the two germline ends. Germline lookup yields CDR1 SGHTA and CDR2 FQGNSA. The CDR3 is 13 amino acids. Here the CDR3 DNA reads TGTGCCAGCTCGGCAGATGCTAACTATGGCTACACCTTC. Protein: CASSADANYGYTF. The full variable domain, in which reference TRBV7-2 and TRBJ1-2 provide the parts outside the CDR3, is GAGVSQSPSNKVTEKGKDVELRCDPISGHTALYWYRQSLGQGLEFLIYFQGNSAPDKSGLPSDRFSAERTGGSVSTLTIQRTQQEDSAVYLCASSADANYGYTFGSGTRLTVV.

Points on this clonotype: A read error may be the cause here, since a much bigger clone is one base away. The V gene is TRBV6-5, the J gene TRBJ1-2; D is undetermined. This CDR3 is 15 amino acids long. In germline, CDR1 is MNHEY, CDR2 SVGAGI. This CDR3 is CASSHSPGDIYGYTF. CDR3 bases: TGTGCCAGCAGTCACTCGCCAGGCGATATCTATGGCTACACCTTC.

With regard to this clonotype: At one of its ends the junction is not consistent with the germline gene, which may arise from a read error. The chain joins TRBV4-1 to TRBJ2-7; 10 bases align to TRBD2. Germline V gene data show CDR1 as MGHRA and CDR2 as YSYEKL. The CDR3 runs 15 residues. The CDR3 DNA follows: TGCGCCAGCAGCCAGCCTGGACTAGCGGACTACGAGAAGTACTTC. Residues: CASSQPGLADYEKYF.

CDR3 bases: TGTGCCAGCAGTGAAGGACACACCTCTGGGGCCAACGTCCTGACTTTC. Protein: CASSEGHTSGANVLTF. The chain joins TRBV2 to TRBJ2-6, with D unclear. Germline lookup yields CDR1 SNHLY and CDR2 FYNNEI. Trimming left V 1 base short and J 0 bases short, with 7 bases between. The CDR3 contains 16 residues.

This clonotype was seen more than once but under ten times. V and J are TRBV12-3 or TRBV12-4 and TRBJ2-1; TRBD2 agrees at 10 bases. Trimming at V came to 5 bases and at J to 3 bases, leaving 7 bases not matched to a gene. This CDR3 region has 16 residues. In DNA form, the CDR3 reads TGTGCCAGCAGTCCGAGGGTAGCGGGGGGCTACAATGAGCAGTTCTTC. As protein: CASSPRVAGGYNEQFF.

A few counts support this clonotype. A much larger clone differs by one base, so this may be a read error. The chain combines TRBV6-6 with TRBJ2-3; unclear D gene. CDR1 and CDR2 (germline): MNHNY, SVGAGI (reference sequence). The CDR3 extends over 13 amino acids. The CDR3 loop reads CASGYSWSDTQYF. CDR3 sequence (DNA): TGTGCCAGCGGTTACTCGTGGAGTGATACGCAGTATTTT.

The rearrangement joins TRBV7-9 to TRBJ1-2; D is ambiguous. Germline CDR1 SEHNR, CDR2 FQNEAQ (reference sequence). The V end was cut by 4 bases, the J end by 4 bases, with 13 bases between. CDR3 length: 14 amino acids. CDR3 DNA: TGTGCCAGCAGCTCCCCCGGCGGGGTCTATGGCTACACCTTC. Translating it yields CASSSPGGVYGYTF.

The chain links TRBV28 to TRBJ2-4, with D tentatively TRBD1 (5 bases). CDR3 length equals 16 residues. Trimming removed 5 bases from V and 4 bases from J, with 18 bases in between. Germline V gene sequence: CDR1 MDHEN, CDR2 SYDVKM. The CDR3 DNA reads TGTGCCAGCAGTGCCTCTTGGCGGACATCGAAAAACATTCAGTACTTC. It is translated as CASSASWRTSKNIQYF. The full variable domain, rest sourced from reference TRBV28 and TRBJ2-4, is DVKVTQSSRYLVKRTGEKVFLECVQDMDHENMFWYRQDPGLGLRLIYFSYDVKMKEKGDIPEGYSVSREKKERFSLILESASTNQTSMYLCASSASWRTSKNIQYFGAGTRLSVL.

The genes are TRBV6-2 or TRBV6-3 and TRBJ2-7, with a possible D match to TRBD2 (5 bases). There are 13 residues in the CDR3. The germline V gene has CDR1 MNHEY and CDR2 SVGEGT. Between the trimmed V and J ends, which lost 7 bases and 2 bases, there was a span of 12 bases. The CDR3 here is CASTGGSTYEQYF. CDR3 coding DNA: TGTGCCAGCACCGGCGGGTCGACCTACGAGCAGTACTTC.

The genes are TRBV10-3 and TRBJ2-5; 8 nucleotides line up with TRBD2. This CDR3 is 19 amino acids long. Germline lookup yields CDR1 ENHRY and CDR2 SYGVKD. V dropped 6 bases and J dropped 2; count of bases not matched to a gene: 20. CDR3 loop: CAISLRPGPAGAKQETQYF. CDR3 sequence (DNA): TGTGCCATCAGCCTTCGACCGGGACCAGCGGGAGCAAAACAAGAGACCCAGTACTTC.